This T cell receptor (beta chain) was found in a study of blood T cell repertoires in COVID-19. This clone was found once. The data were produced by immunoSEQ multiplex PCR, yet TCRdb's version contains in-frame clones alone and is incomplete. The sample yields 25,000 to 35,000 clones, 65% to 90% seen once. This TCR was sampled from a man aged 55 to 70 with active COVID-19. Source material: peripheral blood.

The CDR3 loop reads CATGTSGRVADTQYF. The CDR3 coding sequence is TGTGCCACCGGGACTAGCGGGAGGGTAGCAGATACGCAGTATTTT. The rearrangement joins TRBV24-1 to TRBJ2-3, with 16 bases fitting TRBD2. CDR1 KGHDR and CDR2 SFDVKD come from the germline V gene. The trim removed 9 bases at V and 4 bases at J, leaving 3 bases unmatched. The CDR3 covers 15 residues.